This T cell receptor (beta chain) was retrieved from a study of T cell repertoires in cytomegalovirus infection. V was pared by 0 bases and J by 4 bases, with 8 bases of the junction left unmatched. The CDR3 contains 19 residues. Germline V gives CDR1 SEHNR, CDR2 FQNEAQ (reference sequence). Each CDR3 protein is one row after TCRdb ran MiXCR on the reads. The sample has approximately 500,000 distinct CDR3 sequences, approximately 15% seen once. This clonotype occurred many times. The specimen was CD8+ T cells from PBMCs. This receptor was taken from a human donor in good health (CMV status not recorded). Some clones in this sample may be carry-over from other donors' samples. The chain links TRBV7-9 to TRBJ2-1; 14 nucleotides match TRBD2. In nucleotides, the CDR3 is TGTGCCAGCAGCTTAGCGGGACTAGCGGGGGAGCCGGGTTACAATGAGCAGTTCTTC. Protein: CASSLAGLAGEPGYNEQFF.